One and the same sample provided the 3 T cell receptor beta chains below, sequenced in a study of blood T cell repertoires in COVID-19. Method: immunoSEQ multiplex PCR; TCRdb's copy keeps in-frame clones and lacks some. Of a few hundred thousand clones in the sample, about 88% were seen once. Sample: PBMCs or T cells enriched from blood (not recorded which). The receptors were gathered from a woman between 25 and 40 years old who had recovered from COVID-19.

This chain uses TRBV11-1 with TRBJ1-2, with D possibly being TRBD1 (5 bases). The CDR3 totals 14 residues. Germline CDR1 and CDR2: SGHAT and FQDESV (reference sequence). V gave up 6 bases and J gave up 5 bases, with 16 bases separating them. CDR3 in amino acids: CASRPRQTGYGYTF. The CDR3, as DNA: TGTGCCAGCAGACCGAGACAGACCGGTTATGGCTACACCTTC.

The rearrangement links TRBV2 to TRBJ2-7; unclear D gene. Looked up from germline, CDR1 is SNHLY and CDR2 is FYNNEI. The CDR3 totals 13 residues. V lost 3 bases, J lost 2 bases, and 8 bases lay in between. The CDR3 sequence is CASSDGATYEQYF. The CDR3, as DNA: TGTGCCAGCAGTGACGGAGCTACCTACGAGCAGTACTTC. The full variable domain, rest sourced from reference TRBV2 and TRBJ2-7, is EPEVTQTPSHQVTQMGQEVILRCVPISNHLYFYWYRQILGQKVEFLVSFYNNEISEKSEIFDDQFSVERPDGSNFTLKIRSTKLEDSAMYFCASSDGATYEQYFGPGTRLTVT.

The rearrangement uses TRBV7-8 and TRBJ1-2; D possibly corresponds to TRBD1 (5 bases). Trimming stripped 5 bases from V and 4 bases from J, with 14 bases between. This CDR3 region has 14 residues. Germline V gene lookup returns CDR1 SGHVS and CDR2 FQNEAQ. The CDR3 bases are TGTGCCAGCAGCGACGGGGGGGACGGCTATGGCTACACCTTC. Encoded protein: CASSDGGDGYGYTF.